This section outlines one T cell receptor beta chain sequence together with its context. Antigen unknown. This specimen comes from a study of OX40 agonist ivuxolimab in advanced cancers. Study overall: Among those enrolled, mean age was about 63 years (range roughly 23 to 79) and 82.7% were male. People who had prior anti-PD-1, anti-PD-L1 or anti-CTLA-4 therapy could take part, and around 40% had some. The study, taken as a whole, reports: The study observed clonal expansion of CD4+ and CD8+ blood T cells by week 6 at 0.1 to 3.0 mg/kg. Normalized expansion of T-cell clones was also low for some nonresponders.

This table comes from immunoSEQ multiplex PCR, and its TCRdb copy is limited to in-frame clones, with some not included. The sample shows 70,000 to 90,000 clones, about 88% of them seen only once. The CDR3 runs 14 residues. The germline CDR1 and CDR2 sequences are SGHTA and FQGNSA. Trimming removed 3 bases at V and 2 bases at J, with 11 bases between. The starting material was CD4+ or CD8+ T cells sorted from blood, obtained in a trial of the OX40 agonist ivuxolimab. The sequence came from an adult with an advanced solid tumor such as melanoma, head and neck, liver or kidney cancer. The V call is TRBV7-2, the J call TRBJ2-7; D might be TRBD1 (5 bases). The CDR3 sequence: CASSFRRATYEQYF. The CDR3 nucleotides read TGTGCCAGCAGCTTTCGCAGGGCCACCTACGAGCAGTACTTC. Supplemented by reference TRBV7-2 and TRBJ2-7, the full variable domain reads GAGVSQSPSNKVTEKGKDVELRCDPISGHTALYWYRQSLGQGLEFLIYFQGNSAPDKSGLPSDRFSAERTGGSVSTLTIQRTQQEDSAVYLCASSFRRATYEQYFGPGTRLTVT.